This entry lists 7 T cell receptor beta chains sequenced from one sample in a study of T cells in Graves' hyperthyroidism and ophthalmopathy. Amplification of TCR beta CDR3 regions used RNA as the template. HTBI primers were used for first-round RT-PCR of the TCR CDR3. TCRdb re-called the multiplex PCR reads through MiXCR, storing one row per CDR3 protein. Of around 580,000 distinct CDR3 sequences in the sample, over 15% were seen once. Sequenced input: blood. The origin of the receptors is a woman younger than 35 with Graves' hyperthyroidism.

This clonotype was detected only a few times. The chain employs TRBV4-1 and TRBJ1-2; 11 bases agree with TRBD1. The CDR3 has 16 residues. The ends lost 0 bases at V and 8 bases at J; junction bases unmatched: 8. CDR1 MGHRA and CDR2 YSYEKL come from the germline V gene. The CDR3 coding sequence is TGCGCCAGCAGCCAAGAGAGGTGGACAGGGGGCGTCGGCTACACCTTC. It specifies CASSQERWTGGVGYTF.

Remarks on this clonotype: Its ends do not fully match the called genes, so a read error is possible. Here the CDR3 reads CASSPGTAGRSTEAFF. CDR3 in DNA: TGTGCCAGCAGCCCCGGGACAGCTGGCCGGAGCACTGAAGCCTTCTTT. The chain joins TRBV6-1 to TRBJ1-1, with 7 positions matching TRBD1. CDR1 and CDR2 (germline): MNHNS, SASEGT. The CDR3 has 16 residues.

Ten or more counts support this clonotype. This chain joins TRBV12-3 or TRBV12-4 and TRBJ2-7, with TRBD1 as a possible D gene (6 bases). CDR3 length equals 16 residues. The V and J ends lost 5 bases and 0 bases respectively, with 17 bases between them. The CDR3 sequence is CASSQTGGSLSYEQYF. CDR3 bases: TGTGCCAGCAGTCAGACAGGAGGATCTCTCTCCTACGAGCAGTACTTC.

This clonotype was found many times. The V gene is TRBV6-1, the J gene TRBJ2-4; 12 bases match TRBD1. This CDR3 region has 18 residues. Trimming at V came to 6 bases and at J to 0 bases, leaving 9 bases not matched to a gene. Germline V gene sequence: CDR1 MNHNS, CDR2 SASEGT. The CDR3 DNA reads TGTGCCAGCAGACCGGGACAGGGGGCGGCGGGAGCCAAAAACATTCAGTACTTC. Protein sequence: CASRPGQGAAGAKNIQYF.

The CDR3 sequence is CASSLERTSGSGGEQFF. The DNA of the CDR3 is TGTGCCAGCAGCTTAGAGCGGACTAGCGGGAGTGGTGGTGAGCAGTTCTTC. The chain joins TRBV13 to TRBJ2-1; the match to TRBD2 covers 13 bases. Germline V gives CDR1 PRHDT, CDR2 FYEKMQ (reference sequence). The CDR3 is 17 residues long. J gave up 9 bases and V 1 base, and 9 bases lay outside the gene matches.

The chain uses TRBV20-1 and TRBJ2-4, with a tentative D call TRBD2 (5 bases). V was shortened by 6 bases and J by 1 base, with 16 bases between the two germline ends. In germline, CDR1 is DFQATT, CDR2 SNEGSKA (reference sequence). There are 15 residues in the CDR3. CDR3 in amino acids: CSAVIGGWAKNIQYF. The CDR3 DNA is TGCAGTGCCGTCATTGGAGGTTGGGCCAAAAACATTCAGTACTTC.

To note about this clonotype: At one end, the junction sequence differs from germline, possibly due to a read error. The chain joins TRBV7-2 to TRBJ1-1, with D tentatively TRBD1 (6 bases). The CDR3 is 16 residues long. In germline, CDR1 is SGHTA, CDR2 FQGNSA. CDR3 sequence reads: CASSGETGVMNTEASF. CDR3 DNA: TGTGCCAGCAGCGGGGAGACAGGAGTCATGAACACTGAAGCTTCCTTT.